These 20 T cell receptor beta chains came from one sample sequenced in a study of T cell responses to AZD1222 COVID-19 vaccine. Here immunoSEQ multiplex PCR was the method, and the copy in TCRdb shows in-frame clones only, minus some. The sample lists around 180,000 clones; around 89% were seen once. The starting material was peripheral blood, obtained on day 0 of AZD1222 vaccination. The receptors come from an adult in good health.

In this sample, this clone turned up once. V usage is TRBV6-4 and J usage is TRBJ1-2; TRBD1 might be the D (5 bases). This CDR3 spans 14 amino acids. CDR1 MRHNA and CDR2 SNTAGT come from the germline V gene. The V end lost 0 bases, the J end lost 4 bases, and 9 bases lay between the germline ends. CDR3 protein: CASSDSGVGYGYTF. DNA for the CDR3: TGTGCCAGCAGTGACTCGGGGGTCGGCTATGGCTACACCTTC.

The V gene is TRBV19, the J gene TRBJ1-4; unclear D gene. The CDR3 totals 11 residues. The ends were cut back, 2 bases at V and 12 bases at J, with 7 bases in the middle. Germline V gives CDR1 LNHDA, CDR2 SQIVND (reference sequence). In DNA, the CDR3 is TGTGCCAGTAGTATAACCCGGGAACTGTTTTTT. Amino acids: CASSITRELFF.

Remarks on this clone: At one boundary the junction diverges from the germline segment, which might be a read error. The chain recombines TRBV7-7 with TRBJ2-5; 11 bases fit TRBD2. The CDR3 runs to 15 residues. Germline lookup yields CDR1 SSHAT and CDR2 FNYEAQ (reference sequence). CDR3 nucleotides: TGTGCTAGCAGCCTAGGGGCTAGCGGGGGGTCGGCCCAGTACTTC. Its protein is CASSLGASGGSAQYF.

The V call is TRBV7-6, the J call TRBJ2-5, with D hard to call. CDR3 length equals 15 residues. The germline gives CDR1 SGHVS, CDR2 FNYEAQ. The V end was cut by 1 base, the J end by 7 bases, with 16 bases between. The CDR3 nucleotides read TGTGCCAGCAGCTTAGAGCCCGGCCAACGACCGACCCAGTACTTC. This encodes CASSLEPGQRPTQYF.

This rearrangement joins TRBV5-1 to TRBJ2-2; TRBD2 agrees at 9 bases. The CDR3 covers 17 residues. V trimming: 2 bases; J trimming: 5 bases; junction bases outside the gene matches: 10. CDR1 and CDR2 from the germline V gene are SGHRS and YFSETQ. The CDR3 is CASSLPPSGGTTGELFF. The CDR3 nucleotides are TGCGCCAGCAGCTTACCCCCCAGCGGGGGGACAACCGGGGAGCTGTTTTTT.

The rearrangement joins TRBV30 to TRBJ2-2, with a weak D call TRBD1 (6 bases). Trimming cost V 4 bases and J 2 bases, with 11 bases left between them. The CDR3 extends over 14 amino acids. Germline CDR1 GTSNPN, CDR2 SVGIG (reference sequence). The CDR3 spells CAWKPGHNTGELFF. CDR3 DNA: TGTGCCTGGAAGCCGGGACACAACACCGGGGAGCTGTTTTTT.

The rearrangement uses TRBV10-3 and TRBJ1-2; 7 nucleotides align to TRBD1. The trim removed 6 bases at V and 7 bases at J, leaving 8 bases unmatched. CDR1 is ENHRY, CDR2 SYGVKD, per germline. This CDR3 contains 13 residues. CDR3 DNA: TGTGCCATCAGCACATCAGGGGGAGGTGGCTACACCTTC. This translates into CAISTSGGGGYTF.

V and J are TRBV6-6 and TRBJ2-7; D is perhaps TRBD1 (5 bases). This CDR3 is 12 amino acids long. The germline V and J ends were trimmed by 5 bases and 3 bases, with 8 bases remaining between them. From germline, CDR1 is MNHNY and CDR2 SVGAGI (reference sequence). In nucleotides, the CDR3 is TGTGCCAGCAGTCCCCAGGGCTACGAGCAGTACTTC. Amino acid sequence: CASSPQGYEQYF.

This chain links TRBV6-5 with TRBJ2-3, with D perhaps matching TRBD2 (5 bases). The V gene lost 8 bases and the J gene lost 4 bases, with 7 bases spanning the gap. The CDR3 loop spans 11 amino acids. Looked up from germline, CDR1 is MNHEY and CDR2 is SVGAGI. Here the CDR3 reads CASLRADTQYF. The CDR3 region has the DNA TGTGCCAGCCTGCGGGCAGATACGCAGTATTTT.

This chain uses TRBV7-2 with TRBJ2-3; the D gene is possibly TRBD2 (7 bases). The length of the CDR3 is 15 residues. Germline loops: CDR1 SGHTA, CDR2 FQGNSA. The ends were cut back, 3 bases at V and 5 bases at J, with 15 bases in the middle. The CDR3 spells CASSFWGGAEDTQYF. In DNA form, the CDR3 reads TGTGCCAGCAGCTTTTGGGGGGGGGCGGAAGATACGCAGTATTTT.

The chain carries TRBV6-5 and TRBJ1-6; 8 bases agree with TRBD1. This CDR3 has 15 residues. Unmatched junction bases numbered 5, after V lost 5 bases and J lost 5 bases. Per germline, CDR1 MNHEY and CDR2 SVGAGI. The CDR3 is CASSKTGGDNSPLHF. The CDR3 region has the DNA TGTGCCAGCAGTAAAACAGGGGGTGATAATTCACCCCTCCACTTT.

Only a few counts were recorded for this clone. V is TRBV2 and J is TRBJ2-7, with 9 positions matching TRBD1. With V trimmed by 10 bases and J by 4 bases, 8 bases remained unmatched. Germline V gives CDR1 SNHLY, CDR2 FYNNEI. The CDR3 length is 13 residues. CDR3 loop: CAKQGAEGYEQYF. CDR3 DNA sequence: TGTGCCAAACAGGGGGCTGAAGGGTACGAGCAGTACTTC.

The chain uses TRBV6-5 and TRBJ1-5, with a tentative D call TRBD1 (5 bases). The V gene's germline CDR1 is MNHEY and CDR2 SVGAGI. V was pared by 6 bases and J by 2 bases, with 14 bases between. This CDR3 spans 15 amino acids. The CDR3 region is CASRTGLGGNQPQHF. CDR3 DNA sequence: TGTGCCAGCAGAACCGGGTTGGGGGGCAATCAGCCCCAGCATTTT.

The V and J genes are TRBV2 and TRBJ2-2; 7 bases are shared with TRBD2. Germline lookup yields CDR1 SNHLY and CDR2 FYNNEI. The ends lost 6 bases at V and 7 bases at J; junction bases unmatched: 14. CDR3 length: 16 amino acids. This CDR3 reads CASSGLSGELGGELFF. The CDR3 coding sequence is TGTGCCAGCAGCGGACTAAGCGGGGAGCTAGGCGGGGAGCTGTTTTTT.

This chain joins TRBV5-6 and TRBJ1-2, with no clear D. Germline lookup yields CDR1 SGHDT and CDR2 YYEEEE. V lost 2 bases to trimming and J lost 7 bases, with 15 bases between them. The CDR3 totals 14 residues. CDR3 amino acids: CASSFGPDGSGYTF. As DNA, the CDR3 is TGTGCCAGCAGCTTTGGGCCCGATGGCTCTGGCTACACCTTC.

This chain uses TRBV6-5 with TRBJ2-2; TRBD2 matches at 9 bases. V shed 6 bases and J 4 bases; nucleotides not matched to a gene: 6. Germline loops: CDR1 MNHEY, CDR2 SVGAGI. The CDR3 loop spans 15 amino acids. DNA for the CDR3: TGTGCCAGCAGCCCAGCGGGGGGTTCCACCGGGGAGCTGTTTTTT. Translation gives CASSPAGGSTGELFF.

The CDR3 sequence is CASKQGAANEKLFF. The DNA for the CDR3 is TGCGCCAGCAAACAGGGGGCGGCTAATGAAAAACTGTTTTTT. The gene calls are TRBV5-1 and TRBJ1-4; 9 bases map to TRBD1. The CDR3 loop spans 14 amino acids. The V segment lost 6 bases and the J segment 3 bases; nucleotides outside the gene matches: 3. In germline, CDR1 is SGHRS, CDR2 YFSETQ.

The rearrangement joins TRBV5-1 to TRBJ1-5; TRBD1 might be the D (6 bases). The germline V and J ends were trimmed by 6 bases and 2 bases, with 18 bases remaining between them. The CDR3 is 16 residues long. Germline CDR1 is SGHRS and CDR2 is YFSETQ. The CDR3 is CASKPRGRRGNQPQHF. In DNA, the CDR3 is TGCGCCAGCAAACCTCGGGGGCGTCGGGGCAATCAGCCCCAGCATTTT.

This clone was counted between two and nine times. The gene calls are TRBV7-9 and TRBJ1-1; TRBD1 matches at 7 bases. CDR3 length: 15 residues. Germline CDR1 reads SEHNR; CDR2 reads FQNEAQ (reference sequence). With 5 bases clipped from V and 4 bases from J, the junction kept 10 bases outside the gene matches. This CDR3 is CASSHPQGSITEAFF. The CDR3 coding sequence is TGTGCCAGCAGCCATCCACAGGGGTCAATCACTGAAGCTTTCTTT.

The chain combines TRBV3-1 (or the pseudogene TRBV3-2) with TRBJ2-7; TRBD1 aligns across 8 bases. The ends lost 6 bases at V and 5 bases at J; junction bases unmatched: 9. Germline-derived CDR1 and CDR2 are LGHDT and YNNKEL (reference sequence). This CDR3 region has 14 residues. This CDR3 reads CASRRQGKEDEQYF. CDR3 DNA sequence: TGTGCCAGCAGAAGACAGGGGAAAGAAGACGAGCAGTACTTC.